Given below is one T cell receptor (beta chain) in context. CDR3 length: 15 amino acids. V was clipped by 4 bases and J by 0 bases; unmatched bases: 3. Germline lookup yields CDR1 KGHSH and CDR2 LQKENI. This entry belongs to a study of blood T cell repertoires in COVID-19. Study at large: In each case, the material was cDNA or gDNA derived from T cells, B-cell-depleted T cells, or PBMCs.

Profiling relied on immunoSEQ multiplex PCR, and the TCRdb table lists in-frame clones only, not all of them. The sample holds 100,000 to 120,000 clones, about 85% seen once. The rearrangement uses TRBV18 and TRBJ2-3; TRBD2 matches 8 bases. The sequencing sample was made of peripheral blood. The source is a human donor in a cohort sampled during active COVID-19. The CDR3 DNA follows: TGTGCCAGCTCACGCTCTAGCGGGAGCACAGATACGCAGTATTTT. It encodes CASSRSSGSTDTQYF. Supplemented by reference TRBV18 and TRBJ2-3, the full variable domain reads NAGVMQNPRHLVRRRGQEARLRCSPMKGHSHVYWYRQLPEEGLKFMVYLQKENIIDESGMPKERFSAEFPKEGPSILRIQQVVRGDSAAYFCASSRSSGSTDTQYFGPGTRLTVL.